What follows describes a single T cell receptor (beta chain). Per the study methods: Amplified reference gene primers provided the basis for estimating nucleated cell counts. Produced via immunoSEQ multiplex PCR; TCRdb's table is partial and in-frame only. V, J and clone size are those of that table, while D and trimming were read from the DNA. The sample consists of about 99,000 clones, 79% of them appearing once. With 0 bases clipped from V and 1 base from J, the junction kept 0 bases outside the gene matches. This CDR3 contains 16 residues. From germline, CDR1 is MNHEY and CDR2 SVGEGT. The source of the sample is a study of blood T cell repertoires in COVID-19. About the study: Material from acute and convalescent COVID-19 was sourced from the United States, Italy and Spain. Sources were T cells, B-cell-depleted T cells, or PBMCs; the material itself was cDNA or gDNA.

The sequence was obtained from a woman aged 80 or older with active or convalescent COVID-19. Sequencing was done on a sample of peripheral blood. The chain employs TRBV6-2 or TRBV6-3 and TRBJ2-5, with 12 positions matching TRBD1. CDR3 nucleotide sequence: TGTGCCAGCAGTTACTCGGGACAGGGGGCCCAAGAGACCCAGTACTTC. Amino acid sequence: CASSYSGQGAQETQYF.